This TCR beta chain derives from a study of T cell responses to AZD1222 COVID-19 vaccine. Study-wide results and limits: Sampled repertoires all dated from after the peak T cell response. Among vaccine-associated CD4 TCRs, coverage spanned spike, with dominance at 160-218 and 743-854. Clonal diversity was possibly underestimated, and the donors were mostly white British, with more females.

This table comes from immunoSEQ multiplex PCR, and its TCRdb copy is limited to in-frame clones, with some not included. The sample records 90,000 to 140,000 clones, around 90% being singletons. Concerning this clone: Its matching antigen is unknown.

V lost 2 bases and J lost 3, with 10 bases in between. The CDR3 totals 14 residues. CDR1 and CDR2 (germline): KGHDR, SFDVKD. This receptor was obtained from an adult in good health. The chain combines TRBV24-1 with TRBJ2-7; D is ambiguous. Sequencing used peripheral blood, obtained on day 0 of AZD1222 vaccination. CDR3: CATSDSPPVYEQYF. The CDR3 DNA reads TGTGCCACCAGTGATTCCCCCCCAGTCTACGAGCAGTACTTC.